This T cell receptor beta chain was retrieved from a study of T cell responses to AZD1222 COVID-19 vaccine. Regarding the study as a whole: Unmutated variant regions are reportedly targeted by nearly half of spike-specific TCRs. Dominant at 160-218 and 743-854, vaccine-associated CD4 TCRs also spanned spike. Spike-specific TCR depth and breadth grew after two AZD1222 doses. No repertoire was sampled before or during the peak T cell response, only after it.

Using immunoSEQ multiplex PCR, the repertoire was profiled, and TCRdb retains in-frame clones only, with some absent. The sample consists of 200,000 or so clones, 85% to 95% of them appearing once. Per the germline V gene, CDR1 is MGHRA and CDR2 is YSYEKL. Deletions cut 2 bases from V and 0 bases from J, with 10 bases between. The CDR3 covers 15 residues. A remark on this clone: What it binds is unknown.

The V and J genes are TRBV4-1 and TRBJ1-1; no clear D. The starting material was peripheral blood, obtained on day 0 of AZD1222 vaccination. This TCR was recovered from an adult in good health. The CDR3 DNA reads TGCGCCAGCAGCCAACACTACGGGATGAACACTGAAGCTTTCTTT. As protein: CASSQHYGMNTEAFF.